This TCR beta chain comes out of a study of radiotherapy plus CTLA-4 blockade in lung cancer. Across the whole study: Objective response was observed in roughly a sixth of patients, and disease control in 30% to 35%.

Sequencing was performed with immunoSEQ multiplex PCR; in TCRdb, only in-frame clones are kept and a portion is missing. The sample carries 85,000 to 95,000 clones, roughly 85% recorded once. Chemo-refractory metastatic non-small-cell lung cancer patients underwent focal radiation alongside CTLA-4 blockade with ipilimumab. Germline CDR1 reads WSHSY; CDR2 reads SAAADI. There are 15 residues in the CDR3. Unmatched junction bases numbered 8, after V lost 6 bases and J lost 3 bases. As to this clone: Its antigen is not known.

Broader study findings: TCR clones from tumors expanded in blood after radiotherapy plus ipilimumab. The best prediction of response reportedly came from early blood T cell clone dynamics, with interferon-beta.

The sequences come from peripheral blood, collected from a patient treated with radiotherapy plus ipilimumab. This rearrangement joins TRBV10-2 to TRBJ2-3; 8 nucleotides align to TRBD2. The source of this sequence is a human donor with non-small cell lung cancer that progressed on radiotherapy plus ipilimumab. CDR3 sequence (DNA): TGCGCCAGCAGCGAACCCAGCGGGGGTACAGATACGCAGTATTTT. This encodes CASSEPSGGTDTQYF.